The clone carrying this T cell receptor beta chain occurred many times. These data belong to a study of Graves' ophthalmopathy and Graves' hyperthyroidism. V was clipped by 5 bases and J by 5 bases, with 10 bases between them. Germline V lookup: CDR1 LNHDA, CDR2 SQIVND (reference sequence). The CDR3 loop spans 13 amino acids. RNA transcripts provided the template for amplifying TCR beta CDR3 regions. The first round was an RT-PCR with HTBI primers, and the second round was a multiplex PCR. TCRdb re-analysed the multiplex PCR reads in MiXCR, keeping a single row per CDR3 protein. The sample yields some 170,000 distinct CDR3 sequences, around 39% seen once.

The specimen sequenced was peripheral blood. This receptor was identified in a young man with Graves' ophthalmopathy. The chain is built from TRBV19 and TRBJ1-5; D unclear. The CDR3 region has the DNA TGTGCCAGTAGTCACCCCGGGGATCAGCCCCAGCATTTT. This translates into CASSHPGDQPQHF.